The present T cell receptor beta chain was sequenced within a study of vaccination and CD4 T cells after COVID-19. The CDR3 is 14 amino acids. In germline, CDR1 is SGHDT, CDR2 YYEEEE. V was pared by 2 bases and J by 6 bases, with 7 bases of the junction left unmatched. Oncomine TCR Beta short-read sequencing was applied to DNA from cultured CD4+ T cells. Each CDR3 protein gets one entry after TCRdb re-called the PCR reads with MiXCR. The sample includes roughly 1,900 distinct CDR3 sequences, 15% of them seen just once. This clonotype has a handful of counts. What it binds is unknown. Treatment in this sample: roughly ten-day PBMC culture with coronavirus spike peptide pools or control peptides (ViraFEST assay). Before the COVID-19 pandemic (2011-2018), CD4+ T cells were obtained from the unexposed donor. Cell supply allowing, SARS-CoV-2 S/N and four cold-coronavirus spikes probed unexposed-donor CD4+ T cells.

Study results and caveats: Recorded median SARS-CoV-2-reactive clonotype numbers increased from approximately 21 to 38 without reaching significance.

The receptor comes from a human donor in good health. V and J are TRBV5-6 and TRBJ1-2, with 7 bases identical to TRBD1. The sequencing input was CD4+ T cells from blood, cultured in vitro. CDR3 nucleotide sequence: TGTGCCAGCAGCTTTCAGCCAGGGGGGGATGGCTACACCTTC. Amino acids: CASSFQPGGDGYTF.